What follows is one TCR beta chain and its context. Its cognate antigen is unknown. The sample comes from a study of cytomegalovirus exposure and HLA in healthy donors. Turning to the study itself: Among the 350 to 400 donors who were genotyped, about 80% fell in the genetic ancestry cluster that is associated with self-reported Caucasian donors. Findings of the study overall: Earlier analysis yielded a pattern in which most TCR beta V segments were productive about 87% or about 30% of the time. There were reportedly fewer N-insertions in an Asian-associated ancestry cluster than the roughly 670-donor mean, in a later analysis.

Primers included in the PCR were 60 Vbeta and 13 Jbeta primers. The assay was immunoSEQ multiplex PCR, and TCRdb's table has in-frame clones only and misses some. The sample contains about 160,000 clones, approximately 81% of which appear only once. The CDR3 totals 14 residues. After removal of 2 bases from V and 10 bases from J, the junction contained 5 bases not matched to a gene. Per germline, CDR1 LGHNT and CDR2 FRNRAP. The sequence was collected from a man between 18 and 35 years old in good health and CMV-seropositive. Sequencing was carried out using PBMCs. The chain employs TRBV12-5 and TRBJ1-1, with 12 bases identical to TRBD1. Here the CDR3 DNA reads TGTGCTAGTGGTTTGACTGGGACAGGGGGCCTAGCTTTCTTT. Translated, it gives CASGLTGTGGLAFF.